The T cell receptor (beta chain) described here comes from a study of blood T cell repertoires in COVID-19. The CDR3 spans 13 residues. V lost 5 bases to trimming and J lost 3 bases, with 8 bases between them. Germline V gives CDR1 SNHLY, CDR2 FYNNEI. TCRdb's table, derived via immunoSEQ multiplex PCR, lists solely in-frame clones and lacks some. In the table there are hundreds of thousands of clones, approximately 90% of which are singletons. Cohorts were assigned according to the clinical history that participants reported. Source material: PBMCs or T cells enriched from blood (not recorded which). The V gene is TRBV2, the J gene TRBJ1-5; D not resolved. This clonotype was obtained from a woman aged 18-29 years who had recovered from COVID-19. This CDR3 is CASSWQINQPQHF. The CDR3 DNA is TGTGCCAGCAGTTGGCAGATCAATCAGCCCCAGCATTTT.